The TCR beta chain under discussion was sequenced for a study of vaccination and CD4 T cells after COVID-19. Study at large: Overlapping spike peptides served as the stimulus for the cells. These peptides came from SARS-CoV-2 and from the common cold coronaviruses HCoV-NL63, HCoV-OC43 and HCoV-229E. Points from the study as a whole: Early post-infection timepoints were not included, and relatively few convalescent patients were studied.

Treatment specified: roughly nine-day PBMC culture with coronavirus spike peptide pools or control peptides (ViraFEST assay). During the years 2011-2018, before the COVID-19 pandemic, the unexposed donor's CD4+ T cells were collected. Wells that each held around 2 million PBMCs were cultured with 8.5 to 10 IU/ml IL-2 and about 10 ug/ml peptide pools. About this clonotype: Its antigen is currently unknown.

At the Johns Hopkins FTIC core, DNA taken from cultured CD4+ T cells was sequenced by way of the Oncomine TCR Beta short-read assay. The authors extracted genomic DNA from cultured CD4+ T cells. MiXCR was run by TCRdb on the PCR reads, yielding one entry per CDR3 protein. The table lists 9,500 or so distinct CDR3 sequences, under 40% of them singletons, with 8% to 9.5% in the top ten. The sequencing sample was made of CD4+ T cells from blood, cultured in vitro. The sequence was obtained from a human donor in good health.

This chain's CDR3 is CASSRDSGWAEAFF. The CDR3 DNA is TGTGCCAGCAGTCGGGACAGCGGATGGGCTGAAGCTTTCTTT. The chain recombines TRBV6-1 with TRBJ1-1; the match to TRBD1 covers 7 bases. The CDR3 sequence is 14 residues long. V was clipped by 5 bases and J by 6 bases; unmatched bases: 9. The V gene's germline CDR1 is MNHNS and CDR2 SASEGT.